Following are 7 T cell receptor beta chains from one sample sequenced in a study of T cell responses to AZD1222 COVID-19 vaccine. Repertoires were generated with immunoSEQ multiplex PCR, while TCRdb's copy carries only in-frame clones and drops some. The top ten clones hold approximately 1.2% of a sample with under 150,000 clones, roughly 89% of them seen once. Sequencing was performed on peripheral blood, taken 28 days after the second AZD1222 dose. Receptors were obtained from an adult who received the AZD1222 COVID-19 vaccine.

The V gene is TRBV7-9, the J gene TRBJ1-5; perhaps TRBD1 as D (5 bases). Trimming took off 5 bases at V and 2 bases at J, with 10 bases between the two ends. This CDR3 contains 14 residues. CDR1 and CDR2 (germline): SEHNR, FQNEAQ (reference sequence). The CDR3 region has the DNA TGTGCCAGCAGCCCCGGGGGTGGCAATCAGCCCCAGCATTTT. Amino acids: CASSPGGGNQPQHF.

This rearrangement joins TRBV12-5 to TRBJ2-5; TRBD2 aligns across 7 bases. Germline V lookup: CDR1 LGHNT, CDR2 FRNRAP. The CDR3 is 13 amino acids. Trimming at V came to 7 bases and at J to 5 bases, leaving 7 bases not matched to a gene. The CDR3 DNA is TGTGCTAGTGCCCTTGGGGGGGTGGAGACCCAGTACTTC. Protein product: CASALGGVETQYF. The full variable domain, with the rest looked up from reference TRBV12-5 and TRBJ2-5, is DARVTQTPRHKVTEMGQEVTMRCQPILGHNTVFWYRQTMMQGLELLAYFRNRAPLDDSGMPKDRFSAEMPDATLATLKIQPSEPRDSAVYFCASALGGVETQYFGPGTRLLVL.

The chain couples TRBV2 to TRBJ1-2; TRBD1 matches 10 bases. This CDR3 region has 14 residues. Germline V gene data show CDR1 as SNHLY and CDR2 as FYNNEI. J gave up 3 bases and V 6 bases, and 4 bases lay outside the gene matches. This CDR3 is CASSRQGADYGYTF. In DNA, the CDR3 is TGTGCCAGCAGCAGACAGGGGGCAGACTATGGCTACACCTTC.

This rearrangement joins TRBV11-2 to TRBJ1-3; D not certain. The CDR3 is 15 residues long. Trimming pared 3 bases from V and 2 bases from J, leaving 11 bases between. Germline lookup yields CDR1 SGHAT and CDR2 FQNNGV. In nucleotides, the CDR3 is TGTGCCAGCAGCTTTGCGCCTGGGGCTGGAAACACCATATATTTT. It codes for CASSFAPGAGNTIYF.

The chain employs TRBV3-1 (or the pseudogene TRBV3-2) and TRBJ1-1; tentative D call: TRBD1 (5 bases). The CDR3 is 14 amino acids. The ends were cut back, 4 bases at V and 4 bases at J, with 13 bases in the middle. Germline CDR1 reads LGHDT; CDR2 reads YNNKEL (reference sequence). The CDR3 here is CASSPPGYSTEAFF. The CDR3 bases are TGTGCCAGCAGCCCCCCAGGGTACAGCACTGAAGCTTTCTTT.

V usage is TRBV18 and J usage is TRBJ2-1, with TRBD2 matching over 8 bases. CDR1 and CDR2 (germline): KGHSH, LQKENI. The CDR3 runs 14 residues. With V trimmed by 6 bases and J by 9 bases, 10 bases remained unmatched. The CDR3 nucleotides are TGTGCCAGCTCCCCATACGGGAGGGCCTCTGAGCAGTTCTTC. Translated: CASSPYGRASEQFF.

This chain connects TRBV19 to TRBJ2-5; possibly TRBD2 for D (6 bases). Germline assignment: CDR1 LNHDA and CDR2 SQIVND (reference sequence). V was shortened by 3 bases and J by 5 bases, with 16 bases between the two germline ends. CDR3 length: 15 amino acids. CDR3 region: CASSISLGAGETQYF. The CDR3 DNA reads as TGTGCCAGTAGTATCTCCCTAGGGGCGGGGGAGACCCAGTACTTC.